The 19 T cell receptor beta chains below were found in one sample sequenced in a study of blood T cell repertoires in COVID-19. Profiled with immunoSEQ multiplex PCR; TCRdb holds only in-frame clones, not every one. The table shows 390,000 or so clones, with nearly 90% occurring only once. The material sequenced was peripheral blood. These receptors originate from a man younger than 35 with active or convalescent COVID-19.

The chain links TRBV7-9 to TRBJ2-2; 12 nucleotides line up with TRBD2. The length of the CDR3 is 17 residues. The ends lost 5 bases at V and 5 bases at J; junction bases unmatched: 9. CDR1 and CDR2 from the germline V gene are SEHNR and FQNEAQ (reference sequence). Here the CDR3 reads CASSLLAGGPDTGELFF. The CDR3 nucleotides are TGTGCCAGCAGCCTGCTAGCGGGAGGGCCGGATACCGGGGAGCTGTTTTTT.

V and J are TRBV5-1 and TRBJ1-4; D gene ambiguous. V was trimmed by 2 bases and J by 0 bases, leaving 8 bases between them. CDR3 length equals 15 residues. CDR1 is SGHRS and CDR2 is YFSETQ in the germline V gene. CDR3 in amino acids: CASSFNGATNEKLFF. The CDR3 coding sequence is TGCGCCAGCAGCTTTAACGGGGCAACTAATGAAAAACTGTTTTTT.

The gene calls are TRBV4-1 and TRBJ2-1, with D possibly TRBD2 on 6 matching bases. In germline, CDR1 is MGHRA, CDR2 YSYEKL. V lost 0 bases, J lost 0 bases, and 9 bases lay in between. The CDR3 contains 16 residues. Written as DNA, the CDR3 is TGCGCCAGCAGCCAAGATTACGGGAGCTCCTACAATGAGCAGTTCTTC. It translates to CASSQDYGSSYNEQFF.

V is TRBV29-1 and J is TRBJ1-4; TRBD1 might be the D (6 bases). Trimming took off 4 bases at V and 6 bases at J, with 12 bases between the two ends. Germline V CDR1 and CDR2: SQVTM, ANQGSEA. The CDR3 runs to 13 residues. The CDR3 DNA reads TGCAGCGTTGCGGGGGGCGGTGATGAAAAACTGTTTTTT. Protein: CSVAGGGDEKLFF.

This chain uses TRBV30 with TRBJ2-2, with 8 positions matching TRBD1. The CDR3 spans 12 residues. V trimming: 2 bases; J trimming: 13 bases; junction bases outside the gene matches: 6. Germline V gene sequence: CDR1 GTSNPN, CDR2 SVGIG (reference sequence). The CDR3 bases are TGTGCCTGGAGTACAGGACAGGGAGGGCTGTTTTTT. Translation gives CAWSTGQGGLFF.

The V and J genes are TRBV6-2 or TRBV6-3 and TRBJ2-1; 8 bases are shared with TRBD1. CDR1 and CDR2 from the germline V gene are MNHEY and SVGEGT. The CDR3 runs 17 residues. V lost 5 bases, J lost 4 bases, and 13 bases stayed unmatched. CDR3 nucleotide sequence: TGTGCCAGCAGTCATCTCCAGGGGGCTTCCGTGTACAATGAGCAGTTCTTC. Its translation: CASSHLQGASVYNEQFF.

This CDR3 reads CASSGRDRGLRATNEKLFF. CDR3 DNA sequence: TGTGCCAGTAGTGGCCGGGACAGGGGCCTTCGGGCAACTAATGAAAAACTGTTTTTT. This chain links TRBV19 with TRBJ1-4, with 10 bases identical to TRBD1. The V and J ends lost 5 bases and 0 bases, in that order; junction bases with no gene match: 12. Germline assignment: CDR1 LNHDA and CDR2 SQIVND (reference sequence). The CDR3 contains 19 residues.

As DNA, the CDR3 is TGCAGTGCTAGTCAGGGAAACAATGAGCAGTTCTTC. Translation gives CSASQGNNEQFF. V usage is TRBV20-1 and J usage is TRBJ2-1; D may be TRBD1 (5 bases). This CDR3 has 12 amino acids. V lost 3 bases and J 5 bases, leaving 8 bases between the germline ends. Looked up from germline, CDR1 is DFQATT and CDR2 is SNEGSKA (reference sequence).

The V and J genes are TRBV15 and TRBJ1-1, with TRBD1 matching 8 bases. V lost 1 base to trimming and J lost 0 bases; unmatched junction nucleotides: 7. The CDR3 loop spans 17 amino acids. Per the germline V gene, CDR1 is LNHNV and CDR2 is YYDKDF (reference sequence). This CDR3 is CATSRALGQGMNTEAFF. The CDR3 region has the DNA TGTGCCACCAGCAGAGCCTTAGGACAGGGAATGAACACTGAAGCTTTCTTT. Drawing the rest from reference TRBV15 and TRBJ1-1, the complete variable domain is DAMVIQNPRYQVTQFGKPVTLSCSQTLNHNVMYWYQQKSSQAPKLLFHYYDKDFNNEADTPDNFQSRRPNTSFCFLDIRSPGLGDTAMYLCATSRALGQGMNTEAFFGQGTRLTVV.

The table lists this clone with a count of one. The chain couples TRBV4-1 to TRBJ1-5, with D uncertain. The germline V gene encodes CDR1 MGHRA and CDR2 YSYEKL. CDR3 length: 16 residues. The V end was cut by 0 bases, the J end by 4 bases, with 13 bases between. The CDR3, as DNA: TGCGCCAGCAGCCAAGAGGCGGGATATAGAAATCAGCCCCAGCATTTT. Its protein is CASSQEAGYRNQPQHF.

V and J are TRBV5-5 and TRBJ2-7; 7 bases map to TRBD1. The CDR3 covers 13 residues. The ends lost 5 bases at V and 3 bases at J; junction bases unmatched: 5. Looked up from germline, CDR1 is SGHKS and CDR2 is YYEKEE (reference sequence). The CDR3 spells CASRTTGNYEQYF. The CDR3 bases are TGTGCCAGCAGGACGACAGGGAACTACGAGCAGTACTTC.

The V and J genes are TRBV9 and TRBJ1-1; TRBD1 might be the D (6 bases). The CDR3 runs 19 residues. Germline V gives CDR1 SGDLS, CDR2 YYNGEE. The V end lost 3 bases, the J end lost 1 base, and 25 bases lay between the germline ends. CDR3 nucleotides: TGTGCCAGCAGCGCAGGCCCCCGGACAGAGGGCCTCTCGAACACTGAAGCTTTCTTT. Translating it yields CASSAGPRTEGLSNTEAFF.

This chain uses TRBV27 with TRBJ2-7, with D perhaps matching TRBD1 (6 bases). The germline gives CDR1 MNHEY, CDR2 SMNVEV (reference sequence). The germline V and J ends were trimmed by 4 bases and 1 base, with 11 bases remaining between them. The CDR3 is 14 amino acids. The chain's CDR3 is CASSSRGPSYEQYF. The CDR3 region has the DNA TGTGCCAGCAGTTCCAGGGGTCCTTCCTACGAGCAGTACTTC.

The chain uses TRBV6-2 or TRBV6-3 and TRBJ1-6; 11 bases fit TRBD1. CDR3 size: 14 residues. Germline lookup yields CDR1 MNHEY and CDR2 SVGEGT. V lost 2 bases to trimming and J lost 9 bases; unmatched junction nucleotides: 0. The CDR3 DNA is TGTGCCAGCAGTTACGGGACAGGGGGTTCACCCCTCCACTTT. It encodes CASSYGTGGSPLHF.

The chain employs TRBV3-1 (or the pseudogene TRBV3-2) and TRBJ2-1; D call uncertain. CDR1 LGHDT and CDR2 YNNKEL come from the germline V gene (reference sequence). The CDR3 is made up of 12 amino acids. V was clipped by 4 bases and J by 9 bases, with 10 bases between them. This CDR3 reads CASSPREREQFF. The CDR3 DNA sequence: TGTGCCAGCAGCCCCCGAGAGCGTGAGCAGTTCTTC.

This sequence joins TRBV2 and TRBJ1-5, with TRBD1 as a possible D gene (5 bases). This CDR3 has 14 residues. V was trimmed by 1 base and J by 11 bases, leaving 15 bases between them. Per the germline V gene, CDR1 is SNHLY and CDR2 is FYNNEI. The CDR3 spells CASSEGRLGGAQHF. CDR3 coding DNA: TGTGCCAGCAGTGAAGGCCGCTTGGGGGGAGCCCAGCATTTT.

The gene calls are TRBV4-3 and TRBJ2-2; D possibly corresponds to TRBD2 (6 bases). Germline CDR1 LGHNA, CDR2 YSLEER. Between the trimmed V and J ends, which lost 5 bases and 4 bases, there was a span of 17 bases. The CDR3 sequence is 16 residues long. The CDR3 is CASSSKLAGGTGELFF. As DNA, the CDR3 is TGCGCCAGCAGCTCAAAACTAGCCGGGGGCACCGGGGAGCTGTTTTTT.

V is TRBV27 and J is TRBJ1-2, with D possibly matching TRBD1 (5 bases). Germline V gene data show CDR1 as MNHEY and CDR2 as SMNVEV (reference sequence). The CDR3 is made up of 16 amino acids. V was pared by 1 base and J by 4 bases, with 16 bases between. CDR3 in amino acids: CASSLFAHDSIYGYTF. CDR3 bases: TGTGCCAGCAGTTTATTCGCCCACGACAGTATCTATGGCTACACCTTC.

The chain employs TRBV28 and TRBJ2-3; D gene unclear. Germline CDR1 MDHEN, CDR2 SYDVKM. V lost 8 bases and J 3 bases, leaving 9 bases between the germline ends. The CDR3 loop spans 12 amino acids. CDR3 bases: TGTGCCAGCTCGCACCGGACAGATACGCAGTATTTT. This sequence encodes CASSHRTDTQYF.